The 8 T cell receptor beta chains below come from one sample, sequenced in a study of T cell responses to AZD1222 COVID-19 vaccine. Profiled with immunoSEQ multiplex PCR; TCRdb holds only in-frame clones, not every one. The sample yields tens of thousands of clones, 75% to 95% seen once. Material: peripheral blood, obtained 28 days after the second AZD1222 dose. The source of these receptors is an adult who received the AZD1222 COVID-19 vaccine.

This chain links TRBV10-3 with TRBJ2-7; 9 nucleotides agree with TRBD1. Germline-derived CDR1 and CDR2 are ENHRY and SYGVKD. CDR3 length equals 13 residues. The J segment lost 4 bases and the V segment lost 4 bases, leaving 2 bases of the junction unmatched. CDR3 DNA sequence: TGTGCCATCAGTGGCGGACAGGGGTACGAGCAGTACTTC. This codes for CAISGGQGYEQYF.

The sample holds one count of this clone. V usage is TRBV30 and J usage is TRBJ2-2; D is unclear. V lost 5 bases, J lost 6 bases, and 4 bases lay in between. From germline, CDR1 is GTSNPN and CDR2 SVGIG (reference sequence). The CDR3 runs to 10 residues. The chain's CDR3 is CAWFSGELFF. The CDR3 coding sequence is TGTGCCTGGTTCTCCGGGGAGCTGTTTTTT.

The gene calls are TRBV6-5 and TRBJ1-1, with D maybe TRBD1 (6 bases). With 0 bases removed from V and 3 bases from J, the gap between germline ends came to 14 bases. CDR1 is MNHEY, CDR2 SVGAGI, per germline. The CDR3 contains 16 residues. The CDR3 region has the DNA TGTGCCAGCAGTTACTCGTGGGGGGCGCATGACACTGAAGCTTTCTTT. Translation: CASSYSWGAHDTEAFF.

The chain links TRBV4-1 to TRBJ2-4; maybe TRBD1 (5 bases). The V end lost 1 base, the J end lost 11 bases, and 12 bases lay between the germline ends. The CDR3 runs 13 residues. In germline, CDR1 is MGHRA, CDR2 YSYEKL. CDR3 sequence: CASSQAGLQVQYF. Written as DNA, the CDR3 is TGCGCCAGCAGCCAAGCAGGGCTCCAGGTTCAGTACTTC.

The chain combines TRBV7-3 with TRBJ2-1; the match to TRBD2 covers 8 bases. Germline CDR1 SGHTA, CDR2 FQGTGA. The CDR3 is 15 residues long. Trimming at V came to 4 bases and at J to 5 bases, leaving 7 bases not matched to a gene. Written as DNA, the CDR3 is TGTGCCAGCAGCTCCCATAGCGGGACTAACAATGAGCAGTTCTTC. Encoded protein: CASSSHSGTNNEQFF.

The chain combines TRBV6-5 with TRBJ1-2; 8 nucleotides line up with TRBD1. Germline V CDR1 and CDR2: MNHEY, SVGAGI. The V gene end was trimmed by 6 bases and the J gene end by 7 bases; junction bases not matched to a gene: 10. The CDR3 length is 14 residues. The CDR3 DNA reads TGTGCCAGCAGGCCGACAGGGGTCGACGGTGGCTACACCTTC. It is translated as CASRPTGVDGGYTF.

This chain connects TRBV3-1 (or the pseudogene TRBV3-2) to TRBJ2-3; D ambiguous. CDR1 LGHDT and CDR2 YNNKEL come from the germline V gene (reference sequence). Trimming shortened V by 0 bases and J by 10 bases, and 11 bases separated the two germline ends. This CDR3 region has 13 residues. The CDR3 spells CASSQDIGYAQYF. The CDR3 coding sequence is TGTGCCAGCAGCCAAGATATTGGTTACGCGCAGTATTTT.

This clone was recorded once. The chain links TRBV5-1 to TRBJ2-5; D tentatively fits TRBD1 or TRBD2 (5 bases each). V dropped 0 bases and J dropped 4 bases, with 10 bases sitting between them. In germline, CDR1 is SGHRS, CDR2 YFSETQ. The CDR3 has 14 amino acids. For the CDR3, the DNA is TGCGCCAGCAGCTTGGCCCAGGGACCAGAGACCCAGTACTTC. Encoded protein: CASSLAQGPETQYF.